What follows is one T cell receptor beta chain and its context. Its cognate antigen is unknown. These data are taken from a study of beta chain features in type 1 diabetes. Sorted CD4+ subsets: naive, central memory, regulatory, stem cell-like memory (CD45RO/CCR7/CD25/CD127/CD95/CD27 panel). Every bit of the isolated RNA underwent reverse transcription, so sequencing read expressed TCRB transcripts. The table came from immunoSEQ multiplex PCR; TCRdb's copy has only in-frame clones and leaves some out. The sample yields 630,000 or so clones, 11% to 15% seen once. Study results and caveats: Among patients with Type 1 diabetes, TCRB CDR3s were moderately but significantly shorter in every one of the four CD4+ subsets. Within the patient group, naive, central memory and Treg TCRB repertoires appeared more similar to each other than within healthy donors. Cells with high TCR expression could be over-represented by cDNA sequencing. More deletions and fewer insertions at VDJ junctions were found in patients with type 1 diabetes.

CDR3 length: 16 residues. Trimming cost V 0 bases and J 4 bases, with 15 bases left between them. Germline CDR1 LGHNA, CDR2 YNFKEQ. Sequences were obtained from naive CD4+ T cells from blood. The sequence derives from a man aged 18 to 29 with type 1 diabetes. The chain links TRBV4-2 to TRBJ1-1; D is undetermined. CDR3 sequence reads: CASSQERFTSSTEAFF. The DNA for the CDR3 is TGTGCCAGCAGCCAAGAACGATTTACGAGTTCCACTGAAGCTTTCTTT.